This T cell receptor beta chain derives from a study of cytomegalovirus exposure and HLA in healthy donors (dated by TCRdb to 2016 to 2017). With regard to the full study: In an earlier analysis of 587 of the donors, 250 to 350 Gb of sequence data and 90 million to 120 million unique TCR beta sequences from 180 million or so T cells were reported. The number of donors typed differed by locus, with about 629-640 for A, B, C, DRB1 and DQB1, roughly 520 for DQA1, nearly 610 for DPA1, and 400 to 490 for DPB1. The later analysis used no new phenotypic data to find candidate immune exposures, relying instead on TCR beta sequences and their occurrence across donors. The study used immunosequencing to profile the T cell repertoires of around 600 subjects and linked those repertoires to cytomegalovirus serostatus. An earlier analysis of approximately 630 of the donors applied high-throughput TCR beta sequencing to assess whether each TCR beta V gene segment acted as functional or pseudogenic. Both class I and class II loci were covered by HLA typing, at four-digit resolution. Every discovery cohort repertoire had been produced on one sequencing platform. To predict cytomegalovirus infection status, the study combined high-throughput TCR immunosequencing, statistical association of individual TCRs with disease status, and machine learning. Alongside the repertoire data, information on donor age, sex, ethnicity and CMV serostatus was compiled. Across under 500 genotyped donors of the cohort, an average of 235,054 unique TCR beta nucleotide sequences per donor were sequenced, and approximately 17% of those sequences were non-productive. In a later genetic analysis, genome-wide SNP genotypes for about 55% of the roughly 700 donors were used, and that subset was treated as a discovery cohort. Of the 300 to 400 genotyped donors, roughly 80% fell in the genetic ancestry cluster associated with self-reported Caucasian donors. A later analysis re-examined previously published TCR beta repertoires from roughly 650 donors and added high-resolution HLA genotyping to investigate patterns of TCR occurrence. Roughly 5 DR-DQ haplotypes were handled as single units for association and clustering, since linkage in the cohort was strong. In addition to the first cohort of approximately 670 subjects, a separate validation cohort of approximately 130 different subjects was used. The study aimed to test whether cataloging public T cell receptors could reveal signatures of past pathogen exposure. An early release that covered about 600 HLA-typed donors contained approximately 300 gigabases of sequencing data and 80 million or so unique TCR sequences. Overall results and qualifications from the work: A group of highly shared sequence variants was considered likely to be a technical artifact of the sequencing pipeline. A further reported finding was that TCR beta sequences accurately predicted the HLA-A and HLA-B alleles for most subjects in the first cohort. The authors suggested that the approach could potentially be generalized to other disease states and immunological phenotypes. A later analysis found that TCR association rates varied across HLA loci, with DRB1 alleles showing the most associated TCRs and HLA-C alleles the fewest. Correlated functional status among segregating V segments might be attributable to linkage disequilibrium, but an unknown experimental factor could not be ruled out. In a later analysis, most CMV-associated TCR beta chains were found to appear HLA-restricted, with HLA associations seemingly driven largely by CMV exposure. Sequencing depth was assumed to be roughly uniform across donors in the presence/absence analyses, though that assumption may not hold. Specific HLA alleles were associated with over 15,000 TCR beta sequences at a false discovery rate of 0.05 in a later analysis. In the study, 150 to 200 TCR beta chains were listed as associated with cytomegalovirus. An earlier analysis of around 600 of the donors showed that most TCR beta V segments appeared in productive rearrangements either about 87% or about 30% of the time, which broadly matched IMGT annotations. In both the original and validation cohorts, the classifier was reported to diagnose cytomegalovirus status with high specificity and sensitivity. Three of the identified cytomegalovirus-associated TCR beta chains were confirmed in vitro to be specific for cytomegalovirus antigens. Assigning TCR associations to individual alleles was difficult when HLA alleles, especially DR and DQ, strongly co-occurred. Because some donors lacked HLA typing at each locus, the association tests relied only on the typed subset. CMV serostatus was the only immune exposure information available for the cohort. In a later analysis, several top co-occurrence clusters were reported to appear linked to parvovirus B19, influenza, CMV and Epstein-Barr virus. Some IMGT-functional V segments, including TRBV6-2 and TRBV6-3, could not be distinguished by the 87-base-pair reads and were therefore excluded. In a later analysis, HLA-associated TCR beta chains showed more clonal expansion and lower generation probabilities than non-associated chains that were equally common. The cohort was sequenced for TCR beta chains only, and without alpha or paired-chain data the features that could be detected were limited. The earlier analysis of 587 of the donors excluded fewer than 20 rarely observed V segments, including chromosome 9 orphons, because counts were too low. According to a later genetic analysis, donors in an Asian-associated ancestry cluster had fewer N-insertions in productive TCRs than the approximately 650-donor mean. In a later genetic analysis, a missense DCLRE1C variant was associated with V-gene and J-gene trimming of TCR beta chains, and the association was replicated in an independent cohort. While some public TCRs were present in many individuals, most TCR sequences turned up only very rarely across donors.

The cysteine opens and the phenylalanine closes a CDR3 of 15 amino acids. The CDR3 DNA has 45 bases and is translated from base 1. As encoded in the germline V gene, CDR1 is MNHEY while CDR2 is SVGAGI. V ends up 5 bases short and J 5 bases short, with an unmatched junction base count of 11. The receptor library was made with the immunoSEQ multiplex PCR assay. A mixture of 60 forward primers for TCR Vbeta segments and 13 reverse primers for TCR Jbeta segments was used in the multiplex PCR. Amplification of the CDR3 region of rearranged TCR beta genes was performed with a multiplex PCR assay on genomic DNA. The Illumina HiSeq System was used to sequence the amplified TCR beta libraries as 87-base-pair reads. Per the original workflow: A later analysis tallied roughly 78 million unique TCR beta chains across the 550 to 850 repertoires, and approximately 12 million of those chains were shared by two or more donors. Raw reads were error-corrected and collapsed into unique sequences with a nearest-neighbor algorithm that merged closely related sequences to remove PCR and sequencing errors. CDR3 sequences were aligned to IMGT reference sequences to assign V, D and J gene segments. For a sequence to be retained, a match of at least six nucleotides to both a V gene segment and a J gene segment was required. Rearrangements were classified as productive when the CDR3 lacked stop codons and remained in frame with V and J, and all other rearrangements were classified as non-productive. CDR3 was defined by IMGT convention, running from the second conserved V-encoded cysteine to the conserved J-encoded phenylalanine. The earlier analysis of 500 to 750 of the donors excluded any sequence lacking an unambiguous match to a single V gene segment. An earlier analysis of a few hundred of the donors called V segments functional above 56.7% productive rearrangements and segregating when the between-donor standard deviation exceeded 5%. A statistical classification framework was built to diagnose cytomegalovirus status from the catalog of TCR beta chain sequences. In a later analysis, V and J genes were assigned by comparing TCR nucleotide sequences against IMGT/GENE-DB human TR gene sequences. Using the TCRdist pipeline, a later analysis assigned CDR3 sequences along with most-parsimonious VDJ recombination scenarios. In a later analysis, each TCR beta chain was defined by its CDR3 amino acid sequence together with its V-gene family, and reads without a unique V-gene family were excluded. As a way to deal with suspected cross-contamination and a sequencing artifact, a later analysis dropped hundreds of nucleotide sequences that were highly shared and had low generation probability. For each public chain, a later analysis derived a clonal expansion index from normalized ranks of inferred template counts within each repertoire. A later analysis computed generation probabilities with a VDJ recombination model fitted to out-of-frame rearrangements, and checked the results against IGoR. In a later analysis, TCR-TCR, TCR-HLA and TCR-CMV co-occurrence was scored with hypergeometric tests, and a repertoire-size bias correction was applied to TCR pairs. False discovery rates were estimated in a later analysis by permuting HLA or CMV assignments 20 times. In a later analysis, co-occurring TCRs were grouped using DBSCAN, and TCRdist sequence similarity was added for clustering within HLA-allele-positive subsets. Co-occurrence clustering excluded repertoires with fewer than 30,000 or more than 120,000 public chains, plus five with anomalous nucleotide sharing. In its TCRdb copy, this immuneACCESS table keeps in-frame sequences only and misses some clones. Where compared with another copy, unresolved V genes explain less than half of these, and the others have no known cause. V, J and clone size derive from that table, while D and trimming were established from the DNA sequence. The sample contains 250,000 to 350,000 clones, roughly 89% of them found a single time. The ten largest account for about 2.3% of the sample.

In total, 500 to 700 healthy bone marrow donors made up the cohort. At the time of sampling, every cohort member was nominally healthy, though immune exposures that went unrecorded were likely present. The donor was CMV seronegative and belonged to the group of several hundred seronegative cohort members. A peripheral blood sample was collected from each donor, and TCR beta sequencing was performed on peripheral blood mononuclear cells. Genomic DNA was extracted from the blood cell samples with the Qiagen DNeasy Blood Extraction Kit. As to this clone: This receptor's antigen is unknown. Per-nucleotide qualities are absent, and no much larger clonotype sits a single base away.

The receptor chain draws on TRBV6-5 and TRBJ2-7; TRBD1 aligns with 8 central bases. Material for sequencing was PBMCs. This clonotype originated in a woman between 18 and 30 years old in good health and CMV-seronegative. The CDR3 region reads CASSPGQGWLNEQYF. The sequenced DNA: TGTGCCAGCAGTCCCGGACAGGGCTGGTTGAACGAGCAGTACTTC.